This T cell receptor beta chain was profiled in a study of human T cells and chemical hapten exposure (dated by TCRdb to the early 2020s). As for the study more broadly: For sensitization, 2% DPC in acetone was applied to a 2 cm by 2 cm area of upper inner arm skin. Weekly therapeutic DPC doses were additionally applied to the scalp of patients throughout the roughly 23-week study period. Patch testing was performed on the upper back with Finn chambers containing 0.01% DPC, and the patch tests were scored after 6 days according to International Contact Dermatitis Research Group standards. Alopecia areata with under or over 50% scalp involvement, alopecia totalis and alopecia universalis were represented in the patient cohort, which was mostly female. Libraries were pooled for sequencing, and per-sample TCR yields varied mainly because of small differences in library volumes within the pool. The study tracked peripheral blood TCR repertoire changes in vivo during primary and secondary sensitization to the hapten diphenylcyclopropenone (DPC) in alopecia patients. Blood samples were taken from patients before sensitization (week 0) and at 2, 6 and about 24 weeks after DPC sensitization. Twenty-nine alopecia patients gave blood for TCR sequencing at one to four time points (pre-sensitization, 2, 6 and 24 weeks). What the research found in general, with its limitations: After repeated subsampling, changes were observed in the strength of the expansion versus patch-test correlation and in the threshold at which the correlation became significant. Expanded TCRs formed significantly more large CDR3 similarity clusters than pre-sensitization or healthy control sets, consistent with antigen-driven responses. Because all patients had alopecia, a presumed autoimmune disease, the immune response of the patients might differ from that of healthy individuals. Patch test score correlated positively with the number of PT1 expanded TCRs, reaching significance at thresholds 8, 16 and 32 but not at 4. No change with DPC sensitization was found in the number of TCRs above 1 in 1000 frequency, and no evidence of global repertoire structure alterations was found.

Via the germline V gene, CDR1 is ENHRY and CDR2 SYGVKD. The CDR3 goes from the cysteine to the phenylalanine over 14 residues. Solely the CDR3 DNA is kept, with 42 bases framed from the first base. Trimming costs V 10 bases and J 5 bases, and their ends lie 17 bases apart. Note on this clonotype: Its antigen target is currently unknown. Within one base of it there is no much larger clone, and no base qualities were kept.

The label giving this sample's time point can be read as: patch test 2, 6 weeks after DPC sensitization. The intended sense of this specimen's treatment or condition label: therapeutic diphenylcyclopropenone sensitization with weekly scalp DPC. Blood at each patch-test visit was drawn before the patch test was applied. Eligible patients were aged 18 to 70, diagnosed with alopecia, deemed suitable for DPC therapy, and excluded if pregnant. Total RNA was extracted from unfractionated whole blood that had been collected in Tempus Blood RNA tubes. Libraries were constructed by RACE. Sequencing was carried out with a NextSeq 500. During library preparation, unique molecular identifiers were attached to individual cDNA molecules so that TCRs could be counted quantitatively and reproducibly. Both TCR alpha and TCR beta chains were sequenced from each blood RNA sample. Per the original workflow: The median number of TCRs per sample was some 100,000, ranging from about 23,224 to 700,000. The Decombinator software suite was used to annotate V, J and CDR3 in the TCR reads. To make PS versus PT1 abundance plots, every sample was subsampled to the same number of TCRs (28,000). Expanded TCRs were defined as absent before sensitization and observed at least eight times at the 2-week time point. The public reads were reanalyzed by TCRdb: fastp trimming at Q25, MiXCR alignment, in-frame beta chains only. Identical CDR3 proteins give one entry, which carries the most common genes and DNA. The V and J calls shown here were made by TCRdb, not taken from the authors' results. Across this sample there are 110,000 or so distinct CDR3 sequences, with about a tenth seen only once. The ten largest clones capture 3.1% of the sample.

The sequence derives from a woman aged 40 to 55 with alopecia areata. Some clones in this sample may be carry-over from other donors' samples. The sequence links TRBV10-3 to TRBJ2-2; TRBD1 is perhaps the D gene, given 5 matching bases. The sequenced sample was whole blood, obtained in connection with sensitization to the hapten diphenylcyclopropenone (DPC). The bases read TGTGCCACCCAGGGCGTCCCACAGACCGGGGAGCTGTTTTTT. It specifies CATQGVPQTGELFF.